Below are 23 T cell receptor beta chains sequenced from a single sample in a study of CD8 T cells in ankylosing spondylitis. TCRdb re-called the 5' RACE reads with MiXCR, one entry per CDR3 protein. The sample records about 240,000 distinct CDR3 sequences, about 11% being singletons. Sequences were obtained from blood, either unsorted or a sorted T cell fraction (not recorded which). The receptors were gathered from a male donor with ankylosing spondylitis or in good health (not recorded which).

This clonotype was found many times. The rearrangement joins TRBV12-3 or TRBV12-4 to TRBJ2-3; unclear D gene. The CDR3 runs 14 residues. Between the trimmed V and J ends, which lost 5 bases and 6 bases, there was a span of 15 bases. The CDR3 region has the DNA TGTGCCAGCAGTCTGGGCTCCTTAGAGGATACGCAGTATTTT. Protein: CASSLGSLEDTQYF.

This chain links TRBV30 with TRBJ1-5; possible D gene TRBD1, 6 bases. Germline lookup yields CDR1 GTSNPN and CDR2 SVGIG (reference sequence). The V and J ends lost 2 bases and 7 bases respectively, with 21 bases between them. This CDR3 comprises 16 residues. CDR3 bases: TGTGCCTGGAGTCCAGGGGAGGGGTCGGTTGTGCAGCCCCAGCATTTT. Protein product: CAWSPGEGSVVQPQHF.

This clonotype was found many times. The chain joins TRBV24-1 to TRBJ2-5; D possibly matches TRBD1 or TRBD2 (5 bases each). V was cut by 2 bases and J by 2 bases, with 5 bases left in between. This CDR3 has 13 residues. In germline, CDR1 is KGHDR, CDR2 SFDVKD. Here the CDR3 reads CATSDWGQETQYF. CDR3 nucleotides: TGTGCCACCAGTGATTGGGGGCAAGAGACCCAGTACTTC.

The chain is built from TRBV2 and TRBJ2-7; tentative D call: TRBD2 (5 bases). Germline CDR1 reads SNHLY; CDR2 reads FYNNEI. V was cut by 5 bases and J by 7 bases, with 9 bases left in between. The CDR3 covers 11 residues. CDR3: CASSSGIEQYF. The DNA of the CDR3 is TGTGCCAGCAGTTCCGGGATAGAGCAGTACTTC.

The chain recombines TRBV6-6 with TRBJ2-7, with D perhaps matching TRBD1 or TRBD2 (6 bases each). CDR3 length: 13 residues. Trimming took 7 bases from V and 0 from J, leaving 10 bases between them. CDR1 and CDR2 from the germline V gene are MNHNY and SVGAGI (reference sequence). In DNA, the CDR3 is TGTGCCAGCAAGTGGGGGGCCTCCTACGAGCAGTACTTC. Translating gives CASKWGASYEQYF.

The V call is TRBV7-2, the J call TRBJ2-7; 11 bases agree with TRBD2. V dropped 5 bases and J dropped 0; count of bases not matched to a gene: 3. Germline V gene lookup returns CDR1 SGHTA and CDR2 FQGNSA. This CDR3 spans 15 amino acids. CDR3 in amino acids: CASSETSGVSYEQYF. The CDR3, as DNA: TGTGCCAGCAGCGAGACTAGCGGGGTCTCCTACGAGCAGTACTTC.

There are many counts of this clonotype. V and J are TRBV11-2 and TRBJ2-5; no reliable D call. Germline values: CDR1 SGHAT, CDR2 FQNNGV. The ends were cut back, 0 bases at V and 0 bases at J, with 8 bases in the middle. The CDR3 contains 15 residues. In DNA form, the CDR3 reads TGTGCCAGCAGCTTAGATAATTACCACCAAGAGACCCAGTACTTC. This sequence encodes CASSLDNYHQETQYF.

This clonotype occurred many times. V and J are TRBV11-2 and TRBJ1-1, with TRBD1 identical over 11 bases. Germline trimming cut 0 bases from V and 3 bases from J; bases unmatched to any gene: 18. CDR3 length equals 21 residues. The V gene's germline CDR1 is SGHAT and CDR2 FQNNGV. The CDR3 sequence is CASSLDVPGQGVWLLDTEAFF. The CDR3 nucleotides read TGTGCCAGCAGCTTAGACGTCCCGGGACAGGGGGTGTGGTTATTGGACACTGAAGCTTTCTTT.

This clonotype has just a few counts. The rearrangement joins TRBV7-9 to TRBJ1-1; TRBD1 is a possible D gene (6 bases). The CDR3 runs to 13 residues. Per germline, CDR1 SEHNR and CDR2 FQNEAQ (reference sequence). Trimming stripped 5 bases from V and 5 bases from J, with 12 bases between. CDR3: CASSPSGVTEAFF. For the CDR3, the DNA is TGTGCCAGCAGCCCATCAGGGGTTACTGAAGCTTTCTTT.

This clonotype has at least ten counts. This rearrangement joins TRBV9 to TRBJ1-2; 8 positions agree with TRBD1. Germline lookup yields CDR1 SGDLS and CDR2 YYNGEE. CDR3 length: 14 residues. V lost 6 bases, J lost 7 bases, and 11 bases stayed unmatched. The CDR3 loop is CASTILRTGSGYTF. CDR3 nucleotide sequence: TGTGCCAGCACCATCCTAAGGACAGGGTCTGGCTACACCTTC.

This clonotype was seen ten or more times. This chain connects TRBV12-3 or TRBV12-4 to TRBJ2-1, with D possibly being TRBD2 (6 bases). V shed 7 bases and J shed 3 bases, with 16 bases lying between them. The CDR3 runs to 15 residues. The CDR3 loop reads CASTLRGGYYNEQFF. CDR3 sequence (DNA): TGTGCCAGCACCCTTCGTGGAGGGTACTACAATGAGCAGTTCTTC.

There are many counts of this clonotype. J is TRBJ1-1 and V is TRBV20-1, with D uncertain. The CDR3 is made up of 14 amino acids. The V and J ends lost 0 bases and 0 bases respectively, with 8 bases between them. Germline CDR1 DFQATT, CDR2 SNEGSKA (reference sequence). The CDR3 bases are TGCAGTGCTAGAGAGGGCAGCATGAACACTGAAGCTTTCTTT. Amino acids: CSAREGSMNTEAFF.

This chain connects TRBV11-2 to TRBJ1-4; maybe TRBD1 (6 bases). The CDR3 has 15 amino acids. V was trimmed by 3 bases and J by 3 bases, leaving 11 bases between them. Germline lookup yields CDR1 SGHAT and CDR2 FQNNGV. The CDR3 nucleotides read TGTGCCAGCAGCTTGAGGGGGATCGCTAATGAAAAACTGTTTTTT. Its translation is CASSLRGIANEKLFF.

This clonotype was seen at least ten times. The chain couples TRBV30 to TRBJ1-3; perhaps TRBD1 as D (5 bases). This CDR3 comprises 17 residues. CDR1 and CDR2 (germline): GTSNPN, SVGIG (reference sequence). The V gene lost 0 bases and the J gene lost 0 bases, with 15 bases spanning the gap. CDR3 DNA sequence: TGTGCCTGGAGTGTACTAGGAGGGGCCACCTCTGGAAACACCATATATTTT. It is translated as CAWSVLGGATSGNTIYF.

This clonotype was counted ten times or more. The gene calls are TRBV18 and TRBJ2-3; D call uncertain. The CDR3 has 11 residues. Per germline, CDR1 KGHSH and CDR2 LQKENI. Trimming removed 4 bases at V and 6 bases at J, with 5 bases between. CDR3 nucleotide sequence: TGTGCCAGCTCACGGCAGGATACGCAGTATTTT. Protein product: CASSRQDTQYF.

This clonotype was picked up many times. The rearrangement joins TRBV10-3 to TRBJ2-3; D possibly matches TRBD1 or TRBD2 (5 bases each). CDR3 length: 13 amino acids. CDR1 and CDR2 from the germline V gene are ENHRY and SYGVKD. V lost 3 bases to trimming and J lost 12 bases, with 16 bases between them. The CDR3 bases are TGTGCCATCAGTGAAGGGTCCGGGGCGCCCCAGTATTTT. As protein: CAISEGSGAPQYF.

This clonotype was recorded many times. CDR3 protein: CSARETGTPSGKLFF. CDR3 in DNA: TGCAGTGCTAGAGAAACCGGGACACCGTCAGGAAAACTGTTTTTT. The V gene is TRBV20-1, the J gene TRBJ1-4, with D possibly matching TRBD1 (6 bases). The length of the CDR3 is 15 residues. Germline values: CDR1 DFQATT, CDR2 SNEGSKA (reference sequence). The V end was cut by 0 bases, the J end by 10 bases, with 18 bases between.

This chain uses TRBV11-2 with TRBJ2-2, with no clear D. V gave up 5 bases and J gave up 6 bases, with 16 bases separating them. The CDR3 extends over 15 amino acids. CDR1 and CDR2 from the germline V gene are SGHAT and FQNNGV. For the CDR3, the DNA is TGTGCCAGCAGCCCATACCAGGAGATGGCCGGGGAGCTGTTTTTT. As protein: CASSPYQEMAGELFF.

Worth noting for this clonotype: Being one base from a much bigger clone, this may be a read error. This chain connects TRBV20-1 to TRBJ2-4, with D maybe TRBD2 (6 bases). V gave up 5 bases and J gave up 3 bases, with 17 bases separating them. The CDR3 is 15 amino acids. The germline CDR1 and CDR2 sequences are DFQATT and SNEGSKA (reference sequence). CDR3 nucleotide sequence: TGCAGTGCTGGGTGGGACTCCCCTATCAAAAACATTCAGTACTTC. Translated, it gives CSAGWDSPIKNIQYF.

This clonotype was picked up a small number of times. A read error is possible here, since a much larger clone lies one base away. V gene TRBV5-1 combines with J gene TRBJ2-3; D unresolved. The CDR3 runs to 13 residues. The germline V gene has CDR1 SGHRS and CDR2 YFSETQ. V dropped 0 bases and J dropped 2 bases, with 4 bases sitting between them. CDR3 region: CASSLEVTDTQYF. CDR3 nucleotide sequence: TGCGCCAGCAGCTTGGAGGTCACAGATACGCAGTATTTT.

As concerns this clonotype: A read error may explain this, as a much larger clone is one base away. V usage is TRBV14 and J usage is TRBJ2-3; 7 positions agree with TRBD2. CDR1 is SGHDN and CDR2 is FVKESK in the germline V gene. The length of the CDR3 is 15 residues. CDR3 sequence (DNA): TGTACCAGCAGCCGCGCGCGGGGGAGCACAGATACGCAGTATTTT. Translating gives CTSSRARGSTDTQYF.

This clonotype was recorded once. This chain joins TRBV7-2 and TRBJ2-3; 12 bases line up with TRBD2. Germline V CDR1 and CDR2: SGHTA, FQGNSA. The ends lost 5 bases at V and 5 bases at J; junction bases unmatched: 11. CDR3 length equals 17 residues. CDR3 DNA sequence: TGTGCCAGCAGCATTGCCCTAGCGGGAGGGCCTGGAGATACGCAGTATTTT. Translating it yields CASSIALAGGPGDTQYF.

This clonotype has at least ten counts. The chain joins TRBV7-8 to TRBJ1-6; D call uncertain. Trimming took 1 base from V and 6 from J, leaving 13 bases between them. The CDR3 loop spans 16 amino acids. Germline V gene data show CDR1 as SGHVS and CDR2 as FQNEAQ. The CDR3 spells CASSLVGQPVNSPLHF. In DNA form, the CDR3 reads TGTGCCAGCAGCTTAGTGGGTCAACCCGTTAATTCACCCCTCCACTTT.